This T cell receptor (beta chain) came from a study of T-cell reconstitution after alpha-beta-depleted transplantation in children. Researchers prepared the TCRbeta library using unique molecular identifiers, the study reports. Each CDR3 protein gets one entry after TCRdb re-called the PCR reads with MiXCR. Here the sample spans around 360,000 distinct CDR3 sequences, around a tenth being singletons. The germline CDR1 and CDR2 sequences are SGHRS and YFSETQ. This CDR3 contains 15 residues. V lost 5 bases, J lost 2 bases, and 6 bases stayed unmatched. This clonotype showed up many times. The chain recombines TRBV5-1 with TRBJ2-3, with 9 bases that match TRBD1. This TCR was recovered from a human donor who donated a stem cell graft to a child with acute lymphoblastic leukemia. The source material was PBMCs from the stem cell graft donor, sampled from the stem cell graft. The CDR3 bases are TGCGCCAGCAGAATAGGGACAGGGACCACAGATACGCAGTATTTT. Translated, it gives CASRIGTGTTDTQYF.